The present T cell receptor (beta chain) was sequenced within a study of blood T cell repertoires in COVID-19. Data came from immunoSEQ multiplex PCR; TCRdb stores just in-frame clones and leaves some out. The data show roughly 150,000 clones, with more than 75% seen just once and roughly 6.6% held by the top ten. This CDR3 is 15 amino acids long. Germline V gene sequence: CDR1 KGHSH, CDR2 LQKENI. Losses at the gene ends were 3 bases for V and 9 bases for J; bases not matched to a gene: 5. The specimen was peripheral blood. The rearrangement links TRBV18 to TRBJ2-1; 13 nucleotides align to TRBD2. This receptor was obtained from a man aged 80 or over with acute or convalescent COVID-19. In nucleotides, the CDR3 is TGTGCCAGCTCACCCGGACTAGCGGGGGATACTGAGCAGTTCTTC. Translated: CASSPGLAGDTEQFF.